The T cell receptor (beta chain) described here comes from a study of identical twins. Study-level points and caveats: Within cord blood, abundant beta clonotypes carried fewer insertions, but memory repertoires showed no such trend.

V was clipped by 10 bases and J by 10 bases, with 26 bases between them. CDR1 and CDR2 (germline): SNHLY, FYNNEI. The CDR3 runs to 15 residues. MiXCR, applied by TCRdb to the 5' RACE reads, yields one record per CDR3 protein. The sample records 570,000 or so distinct CDR3 sequences, approximately 9.6% being singletons. A few counts support this clonotype. Its cognate antigen is unknown. These data are also associated with another study on yellow fever vaccine responses in identical twins.

The sequencing sample was made of PBMCs. This chain connects TRBV2 to TRBJ2-1, with a tentative D call TRBD2 (5 bases). The source is a woman between 18 and 29 years old in good health. CDR3 DNA sequence: TGTGCCATCCCGAAAGGGCTAGCCCAGGTATCGGAGCAGTTCTTC. It yields the protein CAIPKGLAQVSEQFF.